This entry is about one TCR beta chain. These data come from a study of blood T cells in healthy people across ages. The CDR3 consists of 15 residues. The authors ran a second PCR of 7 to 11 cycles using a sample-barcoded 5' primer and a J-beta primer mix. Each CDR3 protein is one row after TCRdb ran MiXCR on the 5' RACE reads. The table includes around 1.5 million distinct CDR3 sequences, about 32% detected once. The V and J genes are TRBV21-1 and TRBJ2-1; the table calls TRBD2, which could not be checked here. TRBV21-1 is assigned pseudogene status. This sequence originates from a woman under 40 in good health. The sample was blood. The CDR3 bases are TGTGCCAGCACCCGACTAGCGGGAGCTATTAATGAGCAGTTCTTC. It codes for CASTRLAGAINEQFF.